The clone carrying this TCR beta chain was seen only a few times. Antigen unknown. The sample originates from a study of blood T cells in healthy people across ages. Whole-study results and caveats: Those diversity estimates obtained from one million T cells were thought to be underestimates.

Using a J-beta primer mix together with a sample-barcoded 5' primer, a second PCR was run for roughly 6 to 12 cycles. Each cDNA molecule was tagged by a template-switch adaptor with 12 random nucleotides. TCRdb used MiXCR to reprocess the 5' RACE reads, holding one entry per CDR3 protein. This table holds 1.5 million to 2 million distinct CDR3 sequences, around half found once. The source of this sequence is a middle-aged woman in good health. Sequences were obtained from blood.

The CDR3 is CASQREGGQFF. The CDR3 DNA is TGTGCCAGCCAAAGAGAGGGGGGGCAGTTCTTC. The V and J genes are TRBV11-2 and TRBJ2-1; D is perhaps TRBD1 or TRBD2 (6 bases each). The V gene's germline CDR1 is SGHAT and CDR2 FQNNGV. The CDR3 runs to 11 residues. Trimming took off 8 bases at V and 12 bases at J, with 14 bases between the two ends. The whole variable domain, filled in from reference TRBV11-2 and TRBJ2-1, reads EAGVAQSPRYKIIEKRQSVAFWCNPISGHATLYWYQQILGQGPKLLIQFQNNGVVDDSQLPKDRFSAERLKGVDSTLKIQPAKLEDSAVYLCASQREGGQFFGPGTRLTVL.